Below are 4 T cell receptor beta chains sequenced from a single sample in a study of cytomegalovirus exposure and HLA in healthy donors. PCR was performed using 60 Vbeta and 13 Jbeta primers. The method was immunoSEQ multiplex PCR; TCRdb's version includes in-frame clones alone and lacks a portion of them. Counted here are 150,000 to 200,000 clones, over 70% occurring once; the ten biggest clones make up about 1.5%. The material sequenced was PBMCs. The receptors stem from a woman in her twenties or thirties in good health and CMV-seropositive.

The chain combines TRBV27 with TRBJ2-2, with TRBD2 as a possible D gene (6 bases). This CDR3 has 18 residues. V lost 7 bases and J lost 1, with 22 bases in between. Germline V gives CDR1 MNHEY, CDR2 SMNVEV (reference sequence). The CDR3 sequence: CASMRPSDETLNTGELFF. The CDR3 DNA follows: TGTGCCAGCATGAGACCTAGCGACGAAACCCTGAACACCGGGGAGCTGTTTTTT.

Only one count was recorded for this clone. This chain joins TRBV28 and TRBJ1-3; 7 nucleotides line up with TRBD1. The germline CDR1 and CDR2 sequences are MDHEN and SYDVKM. The CDR3 extends over 18 amino acids. V shed 4 bases, J shed 9 bases, and the junction held 21 bases outside the gene matches. CDR3 sequence (DNA): TGTGCCAGCAGTTCCCCATTCGGGGACAGCTCATCGGAGGGCACCATATATTTT. Protein sequence: CASSSPFGDSSSEGTIYF.

This chain connects TRBV19 to TRBJ1-1; the D gene is possibly TRBD1 (5 bases). The ends were cut back, 10 bases at V and 0 bases at J, with 9 bases in the middle. From germline, CDR1 is LNHDA and CDR2 SQIVND (reference sequence). This CDR3 has 12 amino acids. The CDR3 DNA reads TGTGCCACCCAGGGCATGAACACTGAAGCTTTCTTT. The encoded protein is CATQGMNTEAFF.

The gene calls are TRBV27 and TRBJ1-5; 8 positions agree with TRBD1. The ends lost 5 bases at V and 5 bases at J; junction bases unmatched: 14. The CDR3 contains 17 residues. Germline CDR1 reads MNHEY; CDR2 reads SMNVEV (reference sequence). The CDR3 DNA sequence: TGTGCCAGCAGTCTGCACCCCGGGACAGGAGAAGATCAGCCCCAGCATTTT. Translation gives CASSLHPGTGEDQPQHF.